Following are 10 T cell receptor beta chains from one sample sequenced in a study of molecular identifiers for immune sequencing clone quantification (dated by TCRdb to 2017 to 2018). The library came from PCR. The sequencing machine was an Illumina MiSeq. The public reads were reanalyzed by TCRdb: fastp trimming at Q25, MiXCR alignment, in-frame beta chains only. Every distinct CDR3 protein forms one entry, paired with its most common genes and DNA. The sample table lists 15,000 to 25,000 distinct CDR3 sequences, 20% to 25% of them with a count of one. Of the sample, about 6.4% is held by the ten largest clones. The specimen was naive CD8+ T cells from blood, with Jurkat cell RNA spiked in. Interpreted using the paper, the cell subset or site label stands for: FACS-sorted CD8+CD4-CCR7+CD45RA+ naive T cells. The origin of the receptors is a human donor in good health. Some libraries in this study had Jurkat cell RNA spiked in.

The sample holds a few counts of this clonotype. This rearrangement joins TRBV7-6 to TRBJ2-2; D unclear. Germline V lookup: CDR1 SGHVS, CDR2 FNYEAQ. The CDR3 has 13 residues. Trimming left V 0 bases short and J 5 bases short, with 4 bases between. The chain's CDR3 is CASSLALTGELFF. The CDR3 nucleotides read TGTGCCAGCAGCTTAGCGCTAACCGGGGAGCTGTTTTTT.

On this clonotype: A much larger clone differs by one base, so this may be a read error. This rearrangement joins TRBV10-1 to TRBJ2-1; D is tentatively TRBD1 or TRBD2 (5 bases each). The CDR3 is 15 residues long. From germline, CDR1 is WNHNN and CDR2 SYGVQD (reference sequence). The CDR3 loop is CANSGTKDSYNEQFF. CDR3 nucleotides: TGCGCCAACAGTGGGACGAAAGACTCCTACAATGAGCAGTTCTTC.

This clonotype was seen at least ten times. This rearrangement joins TRBV15 to TRBJ2-3; weak D call: TRBD1 (6 bases). In germline, CDR1 is LNHNV, CDR2 YYDKDF (reference sequence). The CDR3 extends over 15 amino acids. V shed 1 base and J shed 6 bases, with 14 bases lying between them. In DNA form, the CDR3 reads TGTGCCACCAGCAGAGTAACAGGGCTATACGATACGCAGTATTTT. Its protein product is CATSRVTGLYDTQYF.

The table lists this clonotype with many counts. One end of the junction is discordant with germline, which a read error may explain. This rearrangement joins TRBV4-1 to TRBJ2-4; D is perhaps TRBD2 (6 bases). The CDR3 length is 12 residues. Germline CDR1 is MGHRA and CDR2 is YSYEKL. DNA of the CDR3: TGCGCCAGCAGCCAGGACGGAGGGCATCGGGTTTTC. Protein product: CASSQDGGHRVF.

The chain carries TRBV5-6 and TRBJ1-5, with D perhaps matching TRBD1 (6 bases). CDR1 is SGHDT, CDR2 YYEEEE, per germline. This CDR3 is built from 14 residues. V lost 5 bases and J 6 bases, leaving 15 bases between the germline ends. CDR3 sequence (DNA): TGTGCCAGCAGATCCTGGGGGCATGCTCAGCCCCAGCATTTT. The encoded protein is CASRSWGHAQPQHF.

This clonotype is classed as medium-sized. The gene calls are TRBV6-1 and TRBJ2-7, with 7 positions matching TRBD2. This CDR3 comprises 13 residues. With 3 bases clipped from V and 5 bases from J, the junction kept 4 bases outside the gene matches. The germline V gene encodes CDR1 MNHNS and CDR2 SASEGT. CDR3 region: CASSERGLDEQYF. The CDR3 coding sequence is TGTGCCAGCAGTGAGCGGGGGTTGGACGAGCAGTACTTC.

This clonotype occurred many times. The CDR3 region has the DNA TGTGCCAGCAGCTTAGGGCCCCTTCCAAGGGTCGGGGACACCGGGGAGCTGTTTTTT. Protein sequence: CASSLGPLPRVGDTGELFF. The chain carries TRBV7-9 and TRBJ2-2, with D possibly matching TRBD2 (5 bases). Trimming took 1 base from V and 3 from J, leaving 21 bases between them. CDR1 and CDR2 (germline): SEHNR, FQNEAQ (reference sequence). The length of the CDR3 is 19 residues.

This clonotype was seen a handful of times. The chain couples TRBV7-8 to TRBJ2-3, with D perhaps matching TRBD2 (6 bases). Per the germline V gene, CDR1 is SGHVS and CDR2 is FQNEAQ. This CDR3 is 15 amino acids long. The ends were cut back, 5 bases at V and 4 bases at J, with 16 bases in the middle. CDR3 coding DNA: TGTGCCAGCAGCCCCCGGGTGCGGGACCCAGATACGCAGTATTTT. Translated, it gives CASSPRVRDPDTQYF.

This clonotype came up many times. This chain joins TRBV12-3 or TRBV12-4 and TRBJ2-7, with a weak D call TRBD1 (6 bases). Trimming left V 0 bases short and J 2 bases short, with 8 bases between. The CDR3 loop spans 14 amino acids. This chain's CDR3 is CASSLAGATYEQYF. The CDR3, as DNA: TGTGCCAGCAGTTTAGCGGGGGCGACCTACGAGCAGTACTTC.

This clonotype is labeled large. The V call is TRBV7-9, the J call TRBJ2-1; a weak D match, TRBD2 (5 bases). CDR3 length equals 16 residues. The ends were cut back, 5 bases at V and 8 bases at J, with 22 bases in the middle. CDR1 is SEHNR, CDR2 FQNEAQ, per germline (reference sequence). In DNA, the CDR3 is TGTGCCAGCAGCCACCCCGGGATGGTGCGGGTACATGAGCAGTTCTTC. Translated, it gives CASSHPGMVRVHEQFF.